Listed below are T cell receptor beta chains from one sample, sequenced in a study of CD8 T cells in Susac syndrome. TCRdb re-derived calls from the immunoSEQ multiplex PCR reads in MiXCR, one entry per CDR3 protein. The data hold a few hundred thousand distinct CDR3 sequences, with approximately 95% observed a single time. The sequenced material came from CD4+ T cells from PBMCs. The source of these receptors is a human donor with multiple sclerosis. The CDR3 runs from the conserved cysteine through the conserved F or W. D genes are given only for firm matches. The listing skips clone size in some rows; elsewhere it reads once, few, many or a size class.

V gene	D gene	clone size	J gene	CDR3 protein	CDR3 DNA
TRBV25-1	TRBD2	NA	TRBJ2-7	CASSAIGTSGAFYEQYF	TGTGCCAGCAGTGCCATTGGGACTAGCGGGGCTTTCTACGAGCAGTACTTC
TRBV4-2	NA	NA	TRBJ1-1	CASSKEVDIPGAFF	TGTGCCAGCAGCAAAGAAGTAGACATCCCCGGAGCTTTCTTT
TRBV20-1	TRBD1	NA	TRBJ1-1	CSVPTGEGTEAFF	TGCAGTGTTCCGACAGGGGAGGGCACTGAAGCTTTCTTT
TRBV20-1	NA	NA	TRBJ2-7	CSAREASSYEQYF	TGCAGTGCTAGAGAGGCCAGTTCCTACGAGCAGTACTTC
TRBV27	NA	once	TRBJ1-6	CASSLNRSNSPLHF	TGTGCCAGCAGTTTAAACAGGAGTAATTCACCCCTCCACTTT
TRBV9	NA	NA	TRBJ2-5	CASSVATAAQETQYF	TGTGCCAGCAGCGTAGCAACAGCCGCTCAGGAGACCCAGTACTTC
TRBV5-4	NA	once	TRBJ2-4	CASSLMGGSVENIQYF	TGTGCCAGCAGCTTGATGGGGGGCAGTGTGGAAAACATTCAGTACTTC
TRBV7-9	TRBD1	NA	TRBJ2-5	CASSFGQGGGETQYF	TGTGCCAGCAGCTTTGGACAGGGAGGAGGCGAGACCCAGTACTTC
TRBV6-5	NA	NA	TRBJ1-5	CASSYGVGSNQPQHF	TGTGCCAGCAGTTACGGGGTCGGTAGCAATCAGCCCCAGCATTTT
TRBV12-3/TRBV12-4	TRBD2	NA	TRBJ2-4	CASEFRGGGENIQYF	TGTGCCAGCGAGTTCCGGGGGGGCGGAGAGAACATTCAGTACTTC
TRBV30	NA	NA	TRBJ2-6	CAWEGGPGANVLTF	TGTGCCTGGGAAGGGGGGCCTGGGGCCAACGTCCTGACTTTC
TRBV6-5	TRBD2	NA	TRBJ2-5	CASREGRETQYF	TGTGCCAGCCGGGAGGGGCGAGAGACCCAGTACTTC
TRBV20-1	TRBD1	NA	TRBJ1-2	CSARTGGAGGYTF	TGCAGTGCCCGAACAGGGGGCGCGGGGGGCTACACCTTC
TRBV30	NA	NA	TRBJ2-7	CAWSGDRHEQYF	TGTGCCTGGAGCGGAGACAGGCACGAGCAGTACTTC
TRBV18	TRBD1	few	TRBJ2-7	CASSGQGAYEQYF	TGTGCCAGCTCCGGACAGGGGGCGTACGAGCAGTACTTC
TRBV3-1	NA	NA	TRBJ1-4	CASSQSGTIVKLFF	TGTGCCAGCAGCCAGTCCGGGACGATCGTAAAACTGTTTTTT
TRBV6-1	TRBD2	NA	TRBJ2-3	CASSPSERGGRSTDTQYF	TGTGCCAGCAGTCCCAGCGAGCGGGGGGGCCGGAGCACAGATACGCAGTATTTT
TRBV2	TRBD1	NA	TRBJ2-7	CASSEGTGREQYF	TGTGCCAGCAGTGAGGGGACAGGGCGCGAGCAGTACTTC
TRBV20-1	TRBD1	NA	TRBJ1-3	CSARGQGNTIYF	TGCAGTGCTAGAGGACAGGGGAACACCATATATTTT
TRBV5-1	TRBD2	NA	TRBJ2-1	CASSLAGSSYNEQFF	TGTGCCAGCAGCTTAGCGGGGAGCTCCTACAATGAGCAGTTCTTC
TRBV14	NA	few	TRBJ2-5	CASSQEETQYF	TGTGCCAGCAGCCAAGAAGAGACCCAGTACTTC
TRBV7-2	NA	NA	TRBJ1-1	CASSRHLNTEAFF	TGTGCCAGCAGCCGACACCTGAACACTGAAGCTTTCTTT
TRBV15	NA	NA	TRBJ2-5	CATSWRRGGETQYF	TGTGCCACCAGCTGGAGGCGGGGCGGGGAGACCCAGTACTTC
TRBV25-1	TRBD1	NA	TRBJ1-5	CASSLGQGQGPQHF	TGTGCCAGCAGTCTCGGACAGGGACAAGGGCCCCAGCATTTT
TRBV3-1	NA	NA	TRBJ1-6	CASSPQVGRVESPLHF	TGTGCCAGCAGCCCCCAGGTAGGCAGGGTGGAATCACCCCTCCACTTT
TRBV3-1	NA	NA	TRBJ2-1	CASSQEGSRNEQFF	TGTGCCAGCAGCCAAGAAGGGTCGAGGAATGAGCAGTTCTTC
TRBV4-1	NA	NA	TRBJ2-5	CASSQDGQMGRETQYF	TGCGCCAGCAGCCAAGATGGGCAAATGGGTCGGGAGACCCAGTACTTC
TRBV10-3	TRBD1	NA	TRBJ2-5	CAISESGQGGETQYF	TGTGCCATCAGTGAGTCGGGACAGGGTGGAGAGACCCAGTACTTC